Listed here are 3 T cell receptor beta chains from one sample, sequenced in a study of CD8 T cells in Susac syndrome. It was with random hexamers that 0.5 to 1 ug RNA was reverse transcribed. TCRdb called the immunoSEQ multiplex PCR reads again in MiXCR, with one record for every CDR3 protein. The sample includes fewer than 200,000 distinct CDR3 sequences, 90% to 95% of them seen just once. The sample taken for sequencing was CD4+ T cells from PBMCs. These TCRs come from a human donor with Susac syndrome.

This clonotype was seen more than once but under ten times. V usage is TRBV9 and J usage is TRBJ1-1; D unclear. Germline loops: CDR1 SGDLS, CDR2 YYNGEE. Deletions cut 0 bases from V and 2 bases from J, with 8 bases between. This CDR3 is built from 14 residues. CDR3 in amino acids: CASSVDRSNTEAFF. The CDR3 DNA is TGTGCCAGCAGCGTAGACAGAAGCAACACTGAAGCTTTCTTT.

The V gene is TRBV3-1, the J gene TRBJ2-1; D remains ambiguous. V was clipped by 0 bases and J by 0 bases, with 9 bases between them. Germline V gene sequence: CDR1 LGHDT, CDR2 YNNKEL (reference sequence). CDR3 size: 16 residues. CDR3 region: CASSQDEASSYNEQFF. CDR3 coding DNA: TGTGCCAGCAGCCAAGATGAGGCAAGCTCCTACAATGAGCAGTTCTTC.

This clonotype was seen only once. The gene calls are TRBV3-1 and TRBJ1-2, with D unclear. Germline lookup yields CDR1 LGHDT and CDR2 YNNKEL (reference sequence). The CDR3 length is 15 residues. Trimming left V 1 base short and J 4 bases short, with 13 bases between. DNA for the CDR3: TGTGCCAGCAGCCAAGGGACCCAGGAGGCCTATGGCTACACCTTC. Translation: CASSQGTQEAYGYTF.